A single sample gave rise to the 30 T cell receptor beta chains below, sequenced in a study of low-dose radiotherapy and immunotherapy resistance in tumors. Time point: after trial treatment. Treatment denoted: LDRT plus nivolumab, ipilimumab, low-dose cyclophosphamide and aspirin (RACIN trial). Gene-specific TRAV and TRBV primers were used for first-strand cDNA, covering alpha and beta chains. Amplification of TCRs used a constant-region primer and V-primer adapter for around 19 PCR cycles. TCRdb reprocessed the reads via MiXCR and lists one record per CDR3 protein. The sample lists about 97,000 distinct CDR3 sequences; 20% were seen once. The material sequenced was PBMCs, taken after low-dose radiotherapy plus immunotherapy. The receptors here all came from a male donor with prostate cancer.

This clonotype was observed many times. This chain joins TRBV19 and TRBJ1-2; D is unresolved. Germline values: CDR1 LNHDA, CDR2 SQIVND (reference sequence). The CDR3 has 13 amino acids. Trimming stripped 6 bases from V and 4 bases from J, with 12 bases between. The CDR3 loop is CASSENRRYGYTF. Written as DNA, the CDR3 is TGTGCCAGTAGCGAGAATCGCCGCTATGGCTACACCTTC.

The V and J genes are TRBV6-1 and TRBJ1-5; maybe TRBD1 (5 bases). The CDR3 spans 13 residues. Trimming left V 0 bases short and J 7 bases short, with 7 bases between. CDR1 MNHNS and CDR2 SASEGT come from the germline V gene. The CDR3 sequence: CASSEAGTQPQHF. The CDR3 DNA is TGTGCCAGCAGTGAAGCGGGGACCCAGCCCCAGCATTTT.

This clonotype was seen at least ten times. V usage is TRBV5-1 and J usage is TRBJ2-3; 7 bases are shared with TRBD2. Trimming took 1 base from V and 0 from J; bases not matched to a gene: 8. Germline V lookup: CDR1 SGHRS, CDR2 YFSETQ. The CDR3 spans 17 residues. The CDR3 DNA reads TGCGCCAGCAGCTTGACGAGGACTAGACTTAGCACAGATACGCAGTATTTT. It encodes CASSLTRTRLSTDTQYF. Together with reference TRBV5-1 and TRBJ2-3, the CDR3 gives the full variable domain: KAGVTQTPRYLIKTRGQQVTLSCSPISGHRSVSWYQQTPGQGLQFLFEYFSETQRNKGNFPGRFSGRQFSNSRSEMNVSTLELGDSALYLCASSLTRTRLSTDTQYFGPGTRLTVL.

This clonotype was recorded many times. The V and J genes are TRBV20-1 and TRBJ2-1; maybe TRBD1 (8 bases). The CDR3 is 15 amino acids. Trimming took 0 bases from V and 10 from J, leaving 19 bases between them. Germline V lookup: CDR1 DFQATT, CDR2 SNEGSKA (reference sequence). The CDR3 nucleotides are TGCAGTGCTAGAGATCCTGGGTACAGGGGGGGCGAGCAGTTCTTC. Protein product: CSARDPGYRGGEQFF.

This clonotype was recorded many times. J is TRBJ2-1 and V is TRBV19; 10 bases line up with TRBD1. The CDR3 covers 16 residues. V shed 9 bases and J 1 base; nucleotides not matched to a gene: 9. Germline-derived CDR1 and CDR2 are LNHDA and SQIVND (reference sequence). The CDR3 region is CASRQGGQGSYNEQFF. CDR3 nucleotides: TGTGCCAGCCGTCAGGGGGGACAGGGGTCCTACAATGAGCAGTTCTTC. Using reference TRBV19 and TRBJ2-1 for the parts outside the CDR3, the full variable domain is DGGITQSPKYLFRKEGQNVTLSCEQNLNHDAMYWYRQDPGQGLRLIYYSQIVNDFQKGDIAEGYSVSREKKESFPLTVTSAQKNPTAFYLCASRQGGQGSYNEQFFGPGTRLTVL.

The sample holds many counts of this clonotype. This sequence joins TRBV5-1 and TRBJ1-5, with TRBD1 identical over 10 bases. V lost 4 bases to trimming and J lost 1 base; unmatched junction nucleotides: 5. The CDR3 runs to 16 residues. Per germline, CDR1 SGHRS and CDR2 YFSETQ. The CDR3 region has the DNA TGCGCCAGCAGCGGACGACAGGGGGCGAGCAATCAGCCCCAGCATTTT. Its protein is CASSGRQGASNQPQHF.

This clonotype was seen at least ten times. This chain links TRBV7-9 with TRBJ1-3; D possibly corresponds to TRBD1 (5 bases). The CDR3 has 13 amino acids. Trimming pared 6 bases from V and 7 bases from J, leaving 13 bases between. Per germline, CDR1 SEHNR and CDR2 FQNEAQ (reference sequence). The CDR3 region is CASREGEGNTIYF. The CDR3, as DNA: TGTGCCAGCAGAGAGGGCGAGGGGAACACCATATATTTT.

The table lists this clonotype with many counts. The CDR3 DNA sequence: TGCGCCAGCAGCGGTCTAACAGACGAGCAGTACTTC. Protein: CASSGLTDEQYF. The chain recombines TRBV5-1 with TRBJ2-7; D gene uncertain. With 4 bases removed from V and 5 bases from J, the gap between germline ends came to 10 bases. Germline assignment: CDR1 SGHRS and CDR2 YFSETQ. This CDR3 has 12 amino acids. Full variable domain (outside the CDR3, taken from reference TRBV5-1 and TRBJ2-7): KAGVTQTPRYLIKTRGQQVTLSCSPISGHRSVSWYQQTPGQGLQFLFEYFSETQRNKGNFPGRFSGRQFSNSRSEMNVSTLELGDSALYLCASSGLTDEQYFGPGTRLTVT.

This sequence joins TRBV5-1 and TRBJ2-7, with 9 bases identical to TRBD2. CDR1 is SGHRS, CDR2 YFSETQ, per germline. The trim removed 0 bases at V and 4 bases at J, leaving 5 bases unmatched. CDR3 length: 15 residues. The CDR3 spells CASSLDSGSIYEQYF. CDR3 nucleotides: TGCGCCAGCAGCTTGGATAGCGGGAGTATTTACGAGCAGTACTTC.

This clonotype appeared a few times. V is TRBV18 and J is TRBJ2-7; D gene uncertain. V gave up 2 bases and J gave up 2 bases, with 7 bases separating them. CDR3 length: 13 residues. CDR1 and CDR2 from the germline V gene are KGHSH and LQKENI. CDR3 in amino acids: CASSPSSPYEQYF. In DNA, the CDR3 is TGTGCCAGCTCACCATCATCCCCCTACGAGCAGTACTTC.

Many counts were recorded for this clonotype. The genes are TRBV3-1 and TRBJ2-7; D might be TRBD2 (5 bases). The CDR3 spans 14 residues. Trimming cost V 10 bases and J 0 bases, with 16 bases left between them. CDR1 is LGHDT and CDR2 is YNNKEL in the germline V gene (reference sequence). The CDR3 bases are TGTGCCATTTCGCTCGGGATAGGCTCCTACGAGCAGTACTTC. Translation gives CAISLGIGSYEQYF.

V gene TRBV13 combines with J gene TRBJ1-5; D possibly corresponds to TRBD1 (5 bases). The germline gives CDR1 PRHDT, CDR2 FYEKMQ (reference sequence). The germline V and J ends were trimmed by 7 bases and 1 base, with 14 bases remaining between them. The CDR3 length is 15 residues. For the CDR3, the DNA is TGTGCCAGCAACCTTGAGGGGCTCAGCAATCAGCCCCAGCATTTT. Amino acids: CASNLEGLSNQPQHF.

This clonotype was counted ten times or more. The J gene is TRBJ2-7, the V gene TRBV4-2, with D possibly matching TRBD1 (6 bases). The V and J ends lost 1 base and 10 bases respectively, with 14 bases between them. CDR3 length: 13 residues. Germline V gives CDR1 LGHNA, CDR2 YNFKEQ. The CDR3 here is CASSQAGTPGQYF. In DNA, the CDR3 is TGTGCCAGCAGCCAAGCCGGGACACCGGGACAGTACTTC.

This sequence joins TRBV24-1 and TRBJ2-1; D is tentatively TRBD1 or TRBD2 (5 bases each). The germline V gene encodes CDR1 KGHDR and CDR2 SFDVKD. Trimming took 3 bases from V and 9 from J, leaving 11 bases between them. The CDR3 sequence is 13 residues long. DNA for the CDR3: TGTGCCACCAGTGATGGGGGTGGATTTGAGCAGTTCTTC. Encoded protein: CATSDGGGFEQFF.

This clonotype was seen ten or more times. CDR3 nucleotides: TGTGCCAGCAGTGAATCCCGACAGGGATCGCAGTATTTT. It translates to CASSESRQGSQYF. The chain uses TRBV6-1 and TRBJ2-3, with 7 nucleotides matching TRBD1. Germline CDR1 reads MNHNS; CDR2 reads SASEGT. V was pared by 2 bases and J by 10 bases, with 6 bases of the junction left unmatched. CDR3 length: 13 amino acids.

Notes on this clonotype: At one end the junction does not follow the germline gene, possibly because of a read error. This rearrangement joins TRBV19 to TRBJ1-5; 8 bases map to TRBD1. The CDR3 length is 16 residues. CDR1 is LNHDA and CDR2 is SQIVND in the germline V gene (reference sequence). CDR3 in DNA: TGTGCCAGTAGTACCGCGACAGGGGCCCTCAATCGGCCCCAGCATTTT. Amino acid sequence: CASSTATGALNRPQHF. Complete variable domain (other parts from reference TRBV19 and TRBJ1-5): DGGITQSPKYLFRKEGQNVTLSCEQNLNHDAMYWYRQDPGQGLRLIYYSQIVNDFQKGDIAEGYSVSREKKESFPLTVTSAQKNPTAFYLCASSTATGALNRPQHFGDGTRLSIL.

This clonotype was observed many times. The chain recombines TRBV20-1 with TRBJ1-1; TRBD1 is a possible D gene (5 bases). Germline CDR1 and CDR2: DFQATT and SNEGSKA (reference sequence). V shed 6 bases and J shed 6 bases, with 20 bases lying between them. CDR3 size: 14 residues. The CDR3 coding sequence is TGCAGTGCCTATTCGACAGACCTTAGCCCTGAAGCTTTCTTT. Its translation is CSAYSTDLSPEAFF.

As regards this clonotype: The limits of the CDR3 on the DNA are not certain, so only TCRdb's listed CDR3 is given. This chain uses TRBV5-6 with TRBJ1-1; TRBD1, as called in the table, went unchecked against the DNA. Termini included, the CDR3 measures 14 amino acids. Germline V lookup: CDR1 SGHDT, CDR2 YYEEEE. The CDR3 sequence: CASSTTGDTLKLSF.

This clonotype appeared many times. CDR3 loop: CASSNRRDRGFPEAFF. The DNA of the CDR3 is TGTGCCAGCAGTAACCGCCGGGACAGGGGTTTCCCTGAAGCTTTCTTT. The chain couples TRBV12-3 or TRBV12-4 to TRBJ1-1, with 10 nucleotides matching TRBD1. This CDR3 is 16 amino acids long. With V trimmed by 5 bases and J by 6 bases, 12 bases remained unmatched.

In this sample, this clonotype turned up many times. The rearrangement joins TRBV9 to TRBJ2-5; unclear D gene. V shed 1 base and J shed 2 bases, with 12 bases lying between them. The CDR3 is made up of 15 amino acids. Per germline, CDR1 SGDLS and CDR2 YYNGEE. In DNA, the CDR3 is TGTGCCAGCAGCGTAAACTACCTGACTCAAGAGACCCAGTACTTC. Protein sequence: CASSVNYLTQETQYF.

Note on this clonotype: This likely traces to a read error, being one base from a far larger clone. The J gene is TRBJ2-1, the V gene TRBV5-6; D is perhaps TRBD1 (6 bases). The CDR3 is made up of 14 amino acids. Germline V gene sequence: CDR1 SGHDT, CDR2 YYEEEE. Trimming took 0 bases from V and 10 from J, leaving 14 bases between them. This CDR3 reads CASSLAQGILEQFF. CDR3 nucleotides: TGTGCCAGCAGCTTGGCACAGGGTATACTCGAGCAGTTCTTC. Combining the CDR3 with reference TRBV5-6 and TRBJ2-1 gives the whole variable domain DAGVTQSPTHLIKTRGQQVTLRCSPKSGHDTVSWYQQALGQGPQFIFQYYEEEERQRGNFPDRFSGHQFPNYSSELNVNALLLGDSALYLCASSLAQGILEQFFGPGTRLTVL.

This clonotype showed up just once. This chain links TRBV5-1 with TRBJ2-5; maybe TRBD2 (6 bases). The germline V gene encodes CDR1 SGHRS and CDR2 YFSETQ. V was clipped by 4 bases and J by 5 bases, with 12 bases between them. The CDR3 is made up of 13 amino acids. The CDR3 region has the DNA TGCGCCAGCAGCGCCCCAGGGAGGGAGACCCAGTACTTC. Translation: CASSAPGRETQYF.

This clonotype was counted ten times or more. The V and J genes are TRBV18 and TRBJ2-2; perhaps D is TRBD1 or TRBD2 (5 bases each). CDR1 is KGHSH, CDR2 LQKENI, per germline. Trimming pared 2 bases from V and 7 bases from J, leaving 8 bases between. The CDR3 covers 13 residues. CDR3 nucleotide sequence: TGTGCCAGCTCACCAGGGGACGTCGGGGAGCTGTTTTTT. Its protein product is CASSPGDVGELFF.

This clonotype was recorded many times. This chain joins TRBV3-1 and TRBJ1-6; 7 nucleotides align to TRBD1. The CDR3 is 17 amino acids. V lost 0 bases, J lost 0 bases, and 2 bases stayed unmatched. CDR1 and CDR2 from the germline V gene are LGHDT and YNNKEL (reference sequence). The chain's CDR3 is CASSQEGQRSYNSPLHF. CDR3 DNA sequence: TGTGCCAGCAGCCAAGAGGGACAGCGCTCCTATAATTCACCCCTCCACTTT.

This clonotype was seen at least ten times. The gene calls are TRBV30 and TRBJ1-2; 10 positions match TRBD1. CDR1 is GTSNPN, CDR2 SVGIG, per germline (reference sequence). Trimming took 7 bases from V and 3 from J; bases not matched to a gene: 11. The length of the CDR3 is 15 residues. The DNA of the CDR3 is TGTGCCTCCCGTATGGGACAGGGGATCCACTATGGCTACACCTTC. Amino acids: CASRMGQGIHYGYTF.

This clonotype was counted many times. The CDR3 DNA reads as TGTGCCAGCAGTTACAACCAGGGCCACGTCTACCAAAGGTACTTC. It codes for CASSYNQGHVYQRYF. This rearrangement joins TRBV6-6 to TRBJ2-7; maybe TRBD1 (5 bases). V was pared by 2 bases and J by 12 bases, with 23 bases between. The CDR3 sequence is 15 residues long. Germline V gene lookup returns CDR1 MNHNY and CDR2 SVGAGI (reference sequence).

The rearrangement joins TRBV11-2 to TRBJ2-1, with a possible D match to TRBD1 (7 bases). V lost 5 bases and J 0 bases, leaving 14 bases between the germline ends. The germline CDR1 and CDR2 sequences are SGHAT and FQNNGV. This CDR3 is 16 amino acids long. CDR3: CASSRQGGSSYNEQFF. In DNA form, the CDR3 reads TGTGCCAGCAGCCGACAGGGAGGAAGCTCCTACAATGAGCAGTTCTTC.

The chain uses TRBV27 and TRBJ1-6; D gene unclear. The CDR3 totals 14 residues. The V gene's germline CDR1 is MNHEY and CDR2 SMNVEV (reference sequence). V lost 2 bases and J 3 bases, leaving 5 bases between the germline ends. The CDR3 region has the DNA TGTGCCAGCAGTTTAGTTCACTATAATTCACCCCTCCACTTT. Protein: CASSLVHYNSPLHF.

This clonotype occurred many times. This sequence joins TRBV20-1 and TRBJ2-2, with D possibly TRBD2 on 6 matching bases. CDR3 length equals 16 residues. The V end was cut by 0 bases, the J end by 2 bases, with 13 bases between. Germline V gives CDR1 DFQATT, CDR2 SNEGSKA (reference sequence). This CDR3 reads CSARDVDYINTGELFF. In DNA form, the CDR3 reads TGCAGTGCTAGAGATGTGGACTACATAAACACCGGGGAGCTGTTTTTT.

V usage is TRBV6-1 and J usage is TRBJ1-5, with 10 bases aligning to TRBD1. V lost 4 bases to trimming and J lost 4 bases; unmatched junction nucleotides: 7. The germline gives CDR1 MNHNS, CDR2 SASEGT. CDR3 size: 16 residues. CDR3 sequence: CASSAGTGDGNQPQHF. Here the CDR3 DNA reads TGTGCCAGCAGTGCCGGGACAGGGGATGGAAATCAGCCCCAGCATTTT.